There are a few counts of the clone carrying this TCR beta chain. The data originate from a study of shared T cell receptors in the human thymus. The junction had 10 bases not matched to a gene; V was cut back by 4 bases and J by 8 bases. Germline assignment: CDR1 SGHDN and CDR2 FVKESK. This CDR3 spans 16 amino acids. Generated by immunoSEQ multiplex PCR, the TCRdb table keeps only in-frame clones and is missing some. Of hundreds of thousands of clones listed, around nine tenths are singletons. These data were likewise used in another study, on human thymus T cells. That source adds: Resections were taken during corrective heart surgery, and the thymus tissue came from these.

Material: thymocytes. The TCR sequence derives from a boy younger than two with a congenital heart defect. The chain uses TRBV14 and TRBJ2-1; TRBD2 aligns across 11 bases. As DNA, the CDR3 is TGTGCCAGCAGCCCCCAGGGACTAGCGGAGATCGATGAGCAGTTCTTC. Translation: CASSPQGLAEIDEQFF.